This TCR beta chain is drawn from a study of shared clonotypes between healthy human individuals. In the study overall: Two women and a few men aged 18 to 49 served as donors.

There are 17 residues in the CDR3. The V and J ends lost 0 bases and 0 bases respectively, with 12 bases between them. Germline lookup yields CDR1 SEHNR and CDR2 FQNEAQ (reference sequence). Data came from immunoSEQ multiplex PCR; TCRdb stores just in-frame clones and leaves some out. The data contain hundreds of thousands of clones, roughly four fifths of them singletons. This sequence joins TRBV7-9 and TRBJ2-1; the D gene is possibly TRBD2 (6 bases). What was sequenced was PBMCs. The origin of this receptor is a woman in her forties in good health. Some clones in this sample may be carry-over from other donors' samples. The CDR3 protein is CASSLALAQYSYNEQFF. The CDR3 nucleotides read TGTGCCAGCAGCTTAGCACTAGCCCAATACTCCTACAATGAGCAGTTCTTC.